This T cell receptor (beta chain) was observed in a study of T cells in Graves' hyperthyroidism and ophthalmopathy. V lost 2 bases and J 5 bases, leaving 13 bases between the germline ends. The CDR3 runs to 14 residues. Looked up from germline, CDR1 is SGHKS and CDR2 is YYEKEE (reference sequence). The investigators amplified TCR beta CDR3 regions from RNA transcripts. Carried out on the TCR CDR3, a first-round RT-PCR used the HTBI primer set. Each CDR3 protein is one row after TCRdb ran MiXCR on the multiplex PCR reads. The table lists some 200,000 distinct CDR3 sequences, approximately 17% of them singletons. Newly diagnosed patients aged 18 to 65 had hyperthyroidism of under 2 months' duration. This clonotype was counted many times.

The V gene is TRBV5-5, the J gene TRBJ1-1, with D possibly matching TRBD1 (5 bases). The source of this sequence is a man between 45 and 60 years old with Graves' hyperthyroidism. The source material was blood. The CDR3 bases are TGTGCCAGCAGCTTATCACAGGCTTGGACTGAAGCTTTCTTT. It specifies CASSLSQAWTEAFF. The full variable domain, rest sourced from reference TRBV5-5 and TRBJ1-1, is DAGVTQSPTHLIKTRGQQVTLRCSPISGHKSVSWYQQVLGQGPQFIFQYYEKEERGRGNFPDRFSARQFPNYSSELNVNALLLGDSALYLCASSLSQAWTEAFFGQGTRLTVV.